These 6 T cell receptor beta chains originate from one sample sequenced in a study of OX40 agonist ivuxolimab in advanced cancers. Only in-frame clones appear in the TCRdb table, and some are missing; sequencing was by immunoSEQ multiplex PCR. Of under 70,000 clones listed, approximately 81% are singletons. The input for sequencing was CD4+ or CD8+ T cells sorted from blood, taken in a trial of the OX40 agonist ivuxolimab. These receptor sequences come from an adult with an advanced solid tumor such as melanoma, head and neck, liver or kidney cancer.

The CDR3 DNA reads TGTGCCAGCAGTTTAAACGGGGACGATGGGAAGACCCAGTACTTC. It translates to CASSLNGDDGKTQYF. The chain combines TRBV28 with TRBJ2-5, with D perhaps being TRBD1 or TRBD2 (5 bases each). The CDR3 has 15 amino acids. The germline V gene encodes CDR1 MDHEN and CDR2 SYDVKM. Trimming removed 2 bases at V and 6 bases at J, with 16 bases between.

This chain links TRBV19 with TRBJ2-5, with D tentatively TRBD2 (6 bases). With 3 bases removed from V and 7 bases from J, the gap between germline ends came to 15 bases. CDR1 and CDR2 (germline): LNHDA, SQIVND (reference sequence). The CDR3 contains 14 residues. CDR3 region: CASSMEGRDGTQYF. In DNA, the CDR3 is TGTGCCAGTAGTATGGAGGGACGGGACGGGACCCAGTACTTC.

This clone was picked up a small number of times. The chain is built from TRBV21-1 and TRBJ2-3; no DNA check was done on the table's D call, TRBD1. TRBV21-1 corresponds to a pseudogene. The length of the CDR3 is 20 residues. As DNA, the CDR3 is TGTGCCAGCAGCAAAGTGGTGTGTGGCGGACAGTCCTCTAGCACAGATACGCAGTATTTT. Translating it yields CASSKVVCGGQSSSTDTQYF.

The rearrangement joins TRBV4-1 to TRBJ2-7; 9 bases line up with TRBD1. The length of the CDR3 is 15 residues. The germline CDR1 and CDR2 sequences are MGHRA and YSYEKL. Trimming cost V 3 bases and J 5 bases; bases outside gene matches: 8. The CDR3, as DNA: TGCGCCAGCAGCCAGCCCGGGACAGGGTATCACGAGCAGTACTTC. It encodes CASSQPGTGYHEQYF.

The V call is TRBV28, the J call TRBJ2-7, with D tentatively TRBD1 (5 bases). V was clipped by 5 bases and J by 1 base, with 12 bases between them. Germline CDR1 is MDHEN and CDR2 is SYDVKM. This CDR3 contains 14 residues. CDR3 in DNA: TGTGCCAGCAGTAGTCCGACAGTTTCCTACGAGCAGTACTTC. Translated, it gives CASSSPTVSYEQYF.

V gene TRBV19 combines with J gene TRBJ2-5; D is ambiguous. Germline values: CDR1 LNHDA, CDR2 SQIVND (reference sequence). CDR3 length: 13 amino acids. V was clipped by 5 bases and J by 0 bases, with 7 bases between them. CDR3 nucleotide sequence: TGTGCCAGTAGTCCTTCGGACCAAGAGACCCAGTACTTC. Translated, it gives CASSPSDQETQYF.